These 20 T cell receptor beta chains were all obtained from the same sample, sequenced in a study of cytomegalovirus exposure and HLA in healthy donors. 60 Vbeta and 13 Jbeta primers were used in PCR. The protocol was immunoSEQ multiplex PCR, while the TCRdb copy is restricted to in-frame clones and leaves out a portion. The sample includes around 180,000 clones, approximately 71% of them seen just once. Sequenced material: PBMCs. The origin of the receptors is a girl between 10 and 17 years old in good health and CMV-seronegative.

The rearrangement uses TRBV6-1 and TRBJ2-5; no firm D call. V was shortened by 9 bases and J by 0 bases, with 5 bases between the two germline ends. CDR1 is MNHNS, CDR2 SASEGT, per germline. CDR3 size: 11 residues. CDR3 loop: CASRYQETQYF. For the CDR3, the DNA is TGTGCCAGTCGGTACCAAGAGACCCAGTACTTC.

In DNA, the CDR3 is TGTGCCTGGAACGCCTGGACAGTGGGAGACACTGAAGCTTTCTTT. Residues: CAWNAWTVGDTEAFF. V usage is TRBV30 and J usage is TRBJ1-1; maybe TRBD1 (6 bases). V lost 4 bases and J 3 bases, leaving 18 bases between the germline ends. Germline CDR1 and CDR2: GTSNPN and SVGIG (reference sequence). This CDR3 has 15 amino acids.

This clone was seen more than once but under ten times. The chain recombines TRBV7-8 with TRBJ1-2, with no clear D. The CDR3 contains 15 residues. Per germline, CDR1 SGHVS and CDR2 FQNEAQ. Trimming took 2 bases from V and 3 from J, leaving 13 bases between them. The CDR3 DNA sequence: TGTGCCAGCAGCTTATTCGAGCAAACTTACTATGGCTACACCTTC. Its protein product is CASSLFEQTYYGYTF.

The V call is TRBV23-1, the J call TRBJ2-1, with 10 bases matching TRBD1. TRBV23-1 is filed as an ORF, its function uncertain. This CDR3 has 20 amino acids. The ends lost 4 bases at V and 2 bases at J; junction bases unmatched: 17. The CDR3 region is CASSLVPRDRGEYAYNEQFF. CDR3 DNA: TGCGCCAGCAGTCTAGTCCCCCGGGACAGGGGAGAATACGCCTACAATGAGCAGTTCTTC.

The rearrangement links TRBV19 to TRBJ1-4; 11 bases fit TRBD1. The germline V gene encodes CDR1 LNHDA and CDR2 SQIVND (reference sequence). The V gene end was trimmed by 6 bases and the J gene end by 8 bases; junction bases not matched to a gene: 5. The CDR3 length is 14 residues. The CDR3 DNA sequence: TGTGCCAGTAGCAGGACAGGGGGCGGAGAAAAACTGTTTTTT. Residues: CASSRTGGGEKLFF.

This clone has only a few counts. The rearrangement joins TRBV6-1 to TRBJ1-5; maybe TRBD1 (6 bases). Looked up from germline, CDR1 is MNHNS and CDR2 is SASEGT. The CDR3 extends over 14 amino acids. V lost 7 bases and J 4 bases, leaving 14 bases between the germline ends. The CDR3 region is CASNLGTHNQPQHF. The CDR3, as DNA: TGTGCCAGCAACCTTGGGACACATAATCAGCCCCAGCATTTT.

The V gene is TRBV6-1, the J gene TRBJ2-5; TRBD1 matches 8 bases. This CDR3 spans 14 amino acids. With 2 bases clipped from V and 14 bases from J, the junction kept 13 bases outside the gene matches. Germline CDR1 reads MNHNS; CDR2 reads SASEGT. For the CDR3, the DNA is TGTGCCAGCAGTGAAAGCCAGAGGGGGGACAGGCCTTACTTC. The encoded protein is CASSESQRGDRPYF.

The chain combines TRBV10-2 with TRBJ1-1; D may be TRBD1 (5 bases). Germline CDR1 and CDR2: WSHSY and SAAADI. The CDR3 runs to 18 residues. V was pared by 3 bases and J by 4 bases, with 24 bases between. CDR3 DNA: TGCGCCAGCAGTGAAATTCGCGTGACAGACGCGTGGGTCACTGAAGCTTTCTTT. Amino acid sequence: CASSEIRVTDAWVTEAFF.

The chain combines TRBV19 with TRBJ2-2; tentative D call: TRBD1 (5 bases). Germline assignment: CDR1 LNHDA and CDR2 SQIVND (reference sequence). V lost 3 bases, J lost 5 bases, and 10 bases lay in between. This CDR3 is 14 amino acids long. The CDR3 sequence: CASSMQAGTGELFF. The CDR3 nucleotides are TGTGCCAGTAGTATGCAGGCAGGGACCGGGGAGCTGTTTTTT.

The V call is TRBV2, the J call TRBJ1-1; D remains ambiguous. Trimming pared 7 bases from V and 0 bases from J, leaving 12 bases between. The germline CDR1 and CDR2 sequences are SNHLY and FYNNEI. The CDR3 totals 14 residues. The CDR3 protein is CASTEEAMNTEAFF. Written as DNA, the CDR3 is TGTGCCAGCACCGAGGAAGCCATGAACACTGAAGCTTTCTTT.

V is TRBV19 and J is TRBJ2-7, with 10 bases identical to TRBD1. V was clipped by 6 bases and J by 3 bases; unmatched bases: 8. The CDR3 length is 15 residues. Germline V CDR1 and CDR2: LNHDA, SQIVND (reference sequence). CDR3 loop: CASRPGTGVRYEQYF. The CDR3 nucleotides read TGTGCCAGTAGACCAGGGACAGGGGTCCGCTACGAGCAGTACTTC.

The genes are TRBV27 and TRBJ2-7; 7 nucleotides line up with TRBD1. V was pared by 5 bases and J by 4 bases, with 11 bases of the junction left unmatched. CDR1 and CDR2 from the germline V gene are MNHEY and SMNVEV (reference sequence). This CDR3 comprises 15 residues. The chain's CDR3 is CASSIRGTALYEQYF. The CDR3 DNA is TGTGCCAGCAGTATCCGAGGGACAGCGCTTTACGAGCAGTACTTC.

This clone was counted a few times. This rearrangement joins TRBV29-1 to TRBJ1-1, with D possibly being TRBD1 (6 bases). V gave up 6 bases and J gave up 1 base, with 18 bases separating them. The CDR3 contains 15 residues. In germline, CDR1 is SQVTM, CDR2 ANQGSEA. The CDR3 bases are TGCAGCGTCACCGGATCGGGGGGCGGGAACACTGAAGCTTTCTTT. Protein: CSVTGSGGGNTEAFF.

The V call is TRBV6-1, the J call TRBJ1-2; D remains unclear. Trimming removed 2 bases at V and 2 bases at J, with 12 bases between. The CDR3 length is 15 residues. Per the germline V gene, CDR1 is MNHNS and CDR2 is SASEGT. The DNA of the CDR3 is TGTGCCAGCAGTGAATCGGGAAGGAGCAACTATGGCTACACCTTC. Its translation is CASSESGRSNYGYTF.

The rearrangement links TRBV7-3 to TRBJ1-1; D is possibly TRBD1 (5 bases). Germline CDR1 reads SGHTA; CDR2 reads FQGTGA. The CDR3 spans 14 residues. The V end lost 2 bases, the J end lost 1 base, and 8 bases lay between the germline ends. The CDR3 loop is CASSLWGENTEAFF. Here the CDR3 DNA reads TGTGCCAGCAGCTTATGGGGGGAGAACACTGAAGCTTTCTTT. Full variable domain (remainder filled in from reference TRBV7-3 and TRBJ1-1): GAGVSQTPSNKVTEKGKYVELRCDPISGHTALYWYRQSLGQGPEFLIYFQGTGAADDSGLPNDRFFAVRPEGSVSTLKIQRTERGDSAVYLCASSLWGENTEAFFGQGTRLTVV.

This chain joins TRBV27 and TRBJ2-1, with D possibly being TRBD2 (7 bases). The CDR3 has 17 residues. V was clipped by 0 bases and J by 4 bases, with 16 bases between them. The germline V gene has CDR1 MNHEY and CDR2 SMNVEV (reference sequence). CDR3 region: CASSLSGGGGAYNEQFF. The CDR3, as DNA: TGTGCCAGCAGTTTATCGGGGGGAGGGGGGGCATACAATGAGCAGTTCTTC.

This rearrangement joins TRBV5-6 to TRBJ1-1; D uncertain. The germline V gene has CDR1 SGHDT and CDR2 YYEEEE. The CDR3 runs 14 residues. Trimming took off 2 bases at V and 3 bases at J, with 11 bases between the two ends. The CDR3 loop reads CASSLAVIYTEAFF. CDR3 DNA sequence: TGTGCCAGCAGCTTAGCTGTCATCTACACTGAAGCTTTCTTT.

In this sample, this clone turned up a few times. The V and J genes are TRBV27 and TRBJ2-1, with a possible D match to TRBD1 (5 bases). V was cut by 3 bases and J by 5 bases, with 14 bases left in between. There are 15 residues in the CDR3. Germline V lookup: CDR1 MNHEY, CDR2 SMNVEV (reference sequence). The DNA for the CDR3 is TGTGCCAGCAGTTTGAGACACAGGATCCACAATGAGCAGTTCTTC. Translated: CASSLRHRIHNEQFF.

CDR3 loop: CASSVGGGGQYEQFF. The CDR3 DNA reads TGTGCCAGCAGCGTAGGTGGCGGGGGGCAATATGAGCAGTTCTTC. J is TRBJ2-1 and V is TRBV9, with 8 bases fitting TRBD2. CDR1 and CDR2 (germline): SGDLS, YYNGEE. The trim removed 0 bases at V and 8 bases at J, leaving 7 bases unmatched. CDR3 length equals 15 residues.

This sequence joins TRBV7-9 and TRBJ2-2, with TRBD1 identical over 8 bases. From germline, CDR1 is SEHNR and CDR2 FQNEAQ (reference sequence). With 6 bases clipped from V and 6 bases from J, the junction kept 18 bases outside the gene matches. This CDR3 spans 18 amino acids. The CDR3 here is CASRFPGQEGPLAGELFF. The CDR3 DNA reads TGTGCCAGCAGGTTTCCGGGACAGGAGGGGCCCCTCGCCGGGGAGCTGTTTTTT.